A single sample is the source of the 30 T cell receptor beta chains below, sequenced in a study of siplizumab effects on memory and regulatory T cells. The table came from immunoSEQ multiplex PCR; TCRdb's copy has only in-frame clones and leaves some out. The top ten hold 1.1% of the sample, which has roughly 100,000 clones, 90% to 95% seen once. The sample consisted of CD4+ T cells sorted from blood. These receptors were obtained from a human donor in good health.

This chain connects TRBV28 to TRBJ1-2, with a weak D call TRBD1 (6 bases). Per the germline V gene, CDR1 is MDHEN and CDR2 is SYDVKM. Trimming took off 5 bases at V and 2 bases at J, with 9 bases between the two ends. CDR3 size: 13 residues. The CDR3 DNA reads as TGTGCCAGCAGTACTCAGGGGAACTATGGCTACACCTTC. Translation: CASSTQGNYGYTF.

As DNA, the CDR3 is TGTGCCAGCAGTGCCTACACCGGAGGCGTCGAGCAGTACTTC. Translating it yields CASSAYTGGVEQYF. The chain carries TRBV6-1 and TRBJ2-5, with D possibly TRBD2 on 5 matching bases. Gene TRBJ2-7 matches the end of the DNA better, so the J call may be wrong. Looked up from germline, CDR1 is MNHNS and CDR2 is SASEGT. The CDR3 covers 14 residues.

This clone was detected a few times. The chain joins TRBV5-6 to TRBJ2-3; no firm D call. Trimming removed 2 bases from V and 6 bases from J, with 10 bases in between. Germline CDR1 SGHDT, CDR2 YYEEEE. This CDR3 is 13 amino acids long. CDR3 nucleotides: TGTGCCAGCAGCTTTCTCGCGGTGGATACGCAGTATTTT. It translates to CASSFLAVDTQYF.

The CDR3 loop reads CASRLTGTGNTIYF. The CDR3 coding sequence is TGTGCCAGCAGACTAACAGGGACTGGAAACACCATATATTTT. This rearrangement joins TRBV27 to TRBJ1-3, with D perhaps TRBD1 (6 bases). CDR1 is MNHEY, CDR2 SMNVEV, per germline (reference sequence). The CDR3 spans 14 residues. V lost 6 bases and J lost 2, with 11 bases in between.

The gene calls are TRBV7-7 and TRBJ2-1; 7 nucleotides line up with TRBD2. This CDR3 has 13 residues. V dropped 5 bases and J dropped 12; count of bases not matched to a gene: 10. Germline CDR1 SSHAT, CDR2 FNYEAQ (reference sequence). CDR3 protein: CASSLTGGGVQFF. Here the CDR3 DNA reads TGTGCCAGCAGCCTTACAGGTGGGGGGGTGCAGTTCTTC.

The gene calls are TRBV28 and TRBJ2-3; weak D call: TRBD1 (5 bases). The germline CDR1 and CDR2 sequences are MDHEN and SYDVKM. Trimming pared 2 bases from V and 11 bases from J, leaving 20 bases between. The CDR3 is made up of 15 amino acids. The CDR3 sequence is CASSLPYSTGGGQYF. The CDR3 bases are TGTGCCAGCAGTTTACCCTACTCCACAGGCGGTGGGCAGTATTTT.

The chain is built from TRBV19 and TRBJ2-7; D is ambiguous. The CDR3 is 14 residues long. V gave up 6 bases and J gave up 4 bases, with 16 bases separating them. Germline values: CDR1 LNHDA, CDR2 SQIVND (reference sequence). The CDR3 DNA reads TGTGCCAGTAGCCGGGTTTGGCAGTCATACGAGCAGTACTTC. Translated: CASSRVWQSYEQYF.

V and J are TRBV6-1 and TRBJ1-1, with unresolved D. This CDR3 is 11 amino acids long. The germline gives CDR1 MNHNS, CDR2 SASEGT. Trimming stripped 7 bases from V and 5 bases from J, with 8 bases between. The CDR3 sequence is CASTAVTEAFF. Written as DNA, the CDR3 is TGTGCCAGCACGGCGGTAACTGAAGCTTTCTTT.

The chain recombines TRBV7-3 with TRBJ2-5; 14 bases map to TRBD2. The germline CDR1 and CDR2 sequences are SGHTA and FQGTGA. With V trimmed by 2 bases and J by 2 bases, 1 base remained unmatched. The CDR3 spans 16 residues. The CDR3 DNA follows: TGTGCCAGCAGCTTAGGGACTAGCGGGGGACAAGAGACCCAGTACTTC. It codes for CASSLGTSGGQETQYF.

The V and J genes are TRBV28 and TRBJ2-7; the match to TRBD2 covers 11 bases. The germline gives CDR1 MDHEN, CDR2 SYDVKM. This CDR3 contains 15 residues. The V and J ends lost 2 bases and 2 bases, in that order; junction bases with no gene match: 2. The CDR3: CASSLGLAGPYEQYF. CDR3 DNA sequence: TGTGCCAGCAGTTTAGGACTAGCGGGCCCCTACGAGCAGTACTTC.

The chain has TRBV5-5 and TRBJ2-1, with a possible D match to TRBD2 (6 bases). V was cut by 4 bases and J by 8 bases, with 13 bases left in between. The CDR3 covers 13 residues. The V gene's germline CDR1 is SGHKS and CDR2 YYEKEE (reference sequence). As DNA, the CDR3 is TGTGCCAGCAGCCGGCCCACGGGAGATGAGCAGTTCTTC. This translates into CASSRPTGDEQFF.

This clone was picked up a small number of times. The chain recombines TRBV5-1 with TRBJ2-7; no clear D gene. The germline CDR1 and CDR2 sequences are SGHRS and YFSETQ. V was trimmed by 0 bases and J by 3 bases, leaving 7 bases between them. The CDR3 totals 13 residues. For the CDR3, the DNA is TGCGCCAGCAGCTTGGTTGTGGACTACGAGCAGTACTTC. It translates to CASSLVVDYEQYF.

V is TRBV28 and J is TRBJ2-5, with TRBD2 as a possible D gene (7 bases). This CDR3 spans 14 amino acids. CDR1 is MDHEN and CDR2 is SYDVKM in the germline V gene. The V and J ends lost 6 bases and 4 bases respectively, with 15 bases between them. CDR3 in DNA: TGTGCCAGCAGCCCCCACGCGGGGGCAGAGACCCAGTACTTC. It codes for CASSPHAGAETQYF.

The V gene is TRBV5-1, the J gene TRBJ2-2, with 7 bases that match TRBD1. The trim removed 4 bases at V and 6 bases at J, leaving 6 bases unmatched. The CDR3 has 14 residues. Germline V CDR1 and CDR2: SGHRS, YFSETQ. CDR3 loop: CASSLGQSAGELFF. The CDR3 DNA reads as TGCGCCAGCAGCCTGGGACAGAGCGCCGGGGAGCTGTTTTTT.

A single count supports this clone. The CDR3 DNA follows: TGTGCCAGCAGCCCCCGACAGGCTAGCACAGATACGCAGTATTTT. Translation gives CASSPRQASTDTQYF. The chain combines TRBV7-9 with TRBJ2-3, with D maybe TRBD1 (6 bases). Trimming left V 5 bases short and J 0 bases short, with 12 bases between. This CDR3 is 15 amino acids long. Germline loops: CDR1 SEHNR, CDR2 FQNEAQ (reference sequence).

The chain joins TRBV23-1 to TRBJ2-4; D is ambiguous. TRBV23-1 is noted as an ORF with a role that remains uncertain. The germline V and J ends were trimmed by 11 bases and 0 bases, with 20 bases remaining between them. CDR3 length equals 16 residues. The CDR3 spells CAARPGPSIAKNIQYF. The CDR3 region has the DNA TGCGCCGCCCGCCCCGGGCCTTCGATAGCCAAAAACATTCAGTACTTC.

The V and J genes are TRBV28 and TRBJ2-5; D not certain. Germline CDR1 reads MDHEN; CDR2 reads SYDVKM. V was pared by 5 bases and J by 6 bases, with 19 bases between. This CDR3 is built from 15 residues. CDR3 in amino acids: CASSPYPPLAQTQYF. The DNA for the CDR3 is TGTGCCAGCAGTCCATATCCCCCGCTGGCGCAGACCCAGTACTTC.

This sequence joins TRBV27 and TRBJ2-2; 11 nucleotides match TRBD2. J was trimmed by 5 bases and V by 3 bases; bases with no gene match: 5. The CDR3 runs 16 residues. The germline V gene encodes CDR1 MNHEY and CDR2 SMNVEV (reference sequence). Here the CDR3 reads CASSFSRTSGTGELFF. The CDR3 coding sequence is TGTGCCAGCAGTTTTTCGAGGACTAGCGGGACCGGGGAGCTGTTTTTT.

The CDR3 DNA follows: TGCGCCAGCAGCCGGGACAGTAATTCACCCCTCCACTTT. Amino acids: CASSRDSNSPLHF. The chain combines TRBV10-1 with TRBJ1-6, with TRBD1 identical over 7 bases. The J segment lost 6 bases and the V segment lost 6 bases, leaving 2 bases of the junction unmatched. CDR1 is WNHNN, CDR2 SYGVQD, per germline (reference sequence). The CDR3 consists of 13 residues.

In nucleotides, the CDR3 is TGTGCCAGCAGTTACCCCACAGGAGCCTCCTACGAGCAGTACTTC. Its protein product is CASSYPTGASYEQYF. The V gene is TRBV6-5, the J gene TRBJ2-7; TRBD1 might be the D (5 bases). CDR1 and CDR2 from the germline V gene are MNHEY and SVGAGI. CDR3 size: 15 residues. Trimming cost V 2 bases and J 0 bases, with 11 bases left between them.

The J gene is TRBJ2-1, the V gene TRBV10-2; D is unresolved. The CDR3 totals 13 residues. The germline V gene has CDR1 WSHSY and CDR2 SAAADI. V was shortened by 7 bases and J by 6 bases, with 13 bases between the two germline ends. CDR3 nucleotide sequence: TGCGCCAGCAATCCCTCCACGAGCAATGAGCAGTTCTTC. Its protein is CASNPSTSNEQFF.

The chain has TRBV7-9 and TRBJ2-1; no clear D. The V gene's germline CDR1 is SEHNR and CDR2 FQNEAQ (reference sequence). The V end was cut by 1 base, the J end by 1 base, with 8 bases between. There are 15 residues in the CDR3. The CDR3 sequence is CASSLGRLSYNEQFF. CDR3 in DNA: TGTGCCAGCAGCTTAGGCAGGCTATCCTACAATGAGCAGTTCTTC. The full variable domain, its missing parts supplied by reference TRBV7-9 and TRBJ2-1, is DTGVSQNPRHKITKRGQNVTFRCDPISEHNRLYWYRQTLGQGPEFLTYFQNEAQLEKSRLLSDRFSAERPKGSFSTLEIQRTEQGDSAMYLCASSLGRLSYNEQFFGPGTRLTVL.

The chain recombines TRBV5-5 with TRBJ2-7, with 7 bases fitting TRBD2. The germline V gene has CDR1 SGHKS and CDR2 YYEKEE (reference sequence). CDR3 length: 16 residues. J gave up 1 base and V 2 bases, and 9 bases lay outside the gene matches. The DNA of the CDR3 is TGTGCCAGCAGCTTTCGGCGGGCGGGAGCTTCCTACGAGCAGTACTTC. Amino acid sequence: CASSFRRAGASYEQYF.

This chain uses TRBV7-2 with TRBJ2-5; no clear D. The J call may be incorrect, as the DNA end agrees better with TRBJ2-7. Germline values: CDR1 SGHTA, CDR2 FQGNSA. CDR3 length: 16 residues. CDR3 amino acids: CASTRRLGSRSYEQYF. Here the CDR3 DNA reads TGTGCCAGCACTCGAAGATTGGGGTCAAGATCCTACGAGCAGTACTTC.

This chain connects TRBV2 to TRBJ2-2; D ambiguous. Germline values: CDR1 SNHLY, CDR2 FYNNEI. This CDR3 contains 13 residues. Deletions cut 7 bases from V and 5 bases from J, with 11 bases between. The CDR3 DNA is TGTGCCAGCAAGGCAGGTCGGACCGGGGAGCTGTTTTTT. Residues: CASKAGRTGELFF.

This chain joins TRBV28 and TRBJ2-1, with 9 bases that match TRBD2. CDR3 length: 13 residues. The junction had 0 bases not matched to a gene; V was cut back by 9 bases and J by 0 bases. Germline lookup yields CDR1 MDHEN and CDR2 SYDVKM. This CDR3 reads CASSGSSYNEQFF. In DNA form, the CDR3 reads TGTGCCAGTAGCGGGAGCTCCTACAATGAGCAGTTCTTC.

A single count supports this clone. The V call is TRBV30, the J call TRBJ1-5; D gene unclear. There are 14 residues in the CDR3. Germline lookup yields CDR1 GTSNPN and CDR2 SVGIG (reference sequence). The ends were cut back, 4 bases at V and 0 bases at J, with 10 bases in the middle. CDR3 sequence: CAWKAPYSNQPQHF. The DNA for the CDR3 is TGTGCCTGGAAGGCTCCTTATAGCAATCAGCCCCAGCATTTT.

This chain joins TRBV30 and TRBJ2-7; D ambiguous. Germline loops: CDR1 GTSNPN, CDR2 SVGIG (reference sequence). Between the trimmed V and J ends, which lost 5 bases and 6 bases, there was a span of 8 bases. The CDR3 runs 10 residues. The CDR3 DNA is TGTGCCTGGGGGTTGGCCGAGCAGTACTTC. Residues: CAWGLAEQYF. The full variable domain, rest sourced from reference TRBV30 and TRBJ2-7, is SQTIHQWPATLVQPVGSPLSLECTVEGTSNPNLYWYRQAAGRGLQLLFYSVGIGQISSEVPQNLSASRPQDRQFILSSKKLLLSDSGFYLCAWGLAEQYFGPGTRLTVT.

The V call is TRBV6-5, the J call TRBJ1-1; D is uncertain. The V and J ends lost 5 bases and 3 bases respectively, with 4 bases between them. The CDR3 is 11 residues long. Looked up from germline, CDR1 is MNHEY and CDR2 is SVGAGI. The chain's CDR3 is CASSRDTEAFF. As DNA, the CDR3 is TGTGCCAGCAGTCGCGACACTGAAGCTTTCTTT.

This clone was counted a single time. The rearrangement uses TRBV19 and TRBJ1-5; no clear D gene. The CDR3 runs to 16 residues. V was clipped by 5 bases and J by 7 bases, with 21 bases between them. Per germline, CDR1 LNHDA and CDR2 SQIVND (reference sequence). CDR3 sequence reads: CASSLLLSGGGQPQHF. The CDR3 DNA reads TGTGCCAGTAGTCTACTACTTTCGGGTGGAGGGCAGCCCCAGCATTTT. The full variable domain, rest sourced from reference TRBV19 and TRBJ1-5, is DGGITQSPKYLFRKEGQNVTLSCEQNLNHDAMYWYRQDPGQGLRLIYYSQIVNDFQKGDIAEGYSVSREKKESFPLTVTSAQKNPTAFYLCASSLLLSGGGQPQHFGDGTRLSIL.